This is a list of T cell receptor beta chains from one sample in a study of blood T cell repertoires in COVID-19. Clones were sequenced by immunoSEQ multiplex PCR, and TCRdb holds only the in-frame ones, with some missing. The sample holds approximately 150,000 clones, around 82% seen once. The specimen was peripheral blood. The receptors derive from a human donor with acute or convalescent COVID-19. The donor label of this sample is uncertain. CDR3s include the opening cysteine and the closing phenylalanine or tryptophan. Each record gives: J gene, D gene, V gene, clone size, CDR3 DNA, CDR3 protein. A D gene is named only where the DNA matches it firmly. Where a row states a size, it is once, few, many or the class of an expanded clone; other rows omit it.

j_gene: TRBJ1-2
d_gene: TRBD1
v_gene: TRBV5-1
abundance: NA
CDR3nt: TGCGCCAGCAGCTCCTTTGGCGGGGACAGGGGGAACTATGGCTACACCTTC
CDR3aa: CASSSFGGDRGNYGYTF

j_gene: TRBJ2-5
d_gene: NA
v_gene: TRBV2
abundance: NA
CDR3nt: TGTGCCAGCAGCGTTATTAGGACAGAAGAGACCCAGTACTTC
CDR3aa: CASSVIRTEETQYF

j_gene: TRBJ2-2
d_gene: TRBD2
v_gene: TRBV2
abundance: NA
CDR3nt: TGTGCCAGCAGTGTAGCGGGGGGGCCCGGGGAGCTGTTTTTT
CDR3aa: CASSVAGGPGELFF

j_gene: TRBJ2-1
d_gene: TRBD2
v_gene: TRBV10-1
abundance: NA
CDR3nt: TGCGCCAGCAGTGACCGCGGGGGGGACAACAATGAGCAGTTCTTC
CDR3aa: CASSDRGGDNNEQFF

j_gene: TRBJ2-7
d_gene: TRBD1
v_gene: TRBV6-5
abundance: NA
CDR3nt: TGTGCCAGCAGTCCAGGGGGTTTCGGTTCCTACGAGCAGTACTTC
CDR3aa: CASSPGGFGSYEQYF

j_gene: TRBJ1-2
d_gene: NA
v_gene: TRBV7-8
abundance: NA
CDR3nt: TGTGCCAGCAGCTTAGATCGATCAAAAGGGGTCTATGGCTACACCTTC
CDR3aa: CASSLDRSKGVYGYTF

j_gene: TRBJ2-7
d_gene: TRBD1
v_gene: TRBV6-5
abundance: NA
CDR3nt: TGTGCCAGCAGGCCAGGGACAGGGGGTAATAGGCGGTACTTC
CDR3aa: CASRPGTGGNRRYF

j_gene: TRBJ1-2
d_gene: NA
v_gene: TRBV30
abundance: NA
CDR3nt: TGTGCCTGGAGTGTTGGGAGTTTCCGACTAGGGAGCTACACCTTC
CDR3aa: CAWSVGSFRLGSYTF

j_gene: TRBJ1-2
d_gene: NA
v_gene: TRBV30
abundance: NA
CDR3nt: TGTGCCTGGACTCGAGCCCCAGGGGAGTATGGCTACACCTTC
CDR3aa: CAWTRAPGEYGYTF

j_gene: TRBJ1-4
d_gene: TRBD1
v_gene: TRBV5-1
abundance: NA
CDR3nt: TGCGCCAGCAGCCAACAGGGGGCTAATGAAAAACTGTTTTTT
CDR3aa: CASSQQGANEKLFF

j_gene: TRBJ1-2
d_gene: NA
v_gene: TRBV6-2/TRBV6-3
abundance: NA
CDR3nt: TGTGCCAGCAGTTACTCCTCTAACTATGGCTACACCTTC
CDR3aa: CASSYSSNYGYTF

j_gene: TRBJ2-5
d_gene: NA
v_gene: TRBV3-1/TRBV3-2
abundance: NA
CDR3nt: TGTGCCAGCAGCCCCCAGCGGCTGGGGACCCAGTACTTC
CDR3aa: CASSPQRLGTQYF

j_gene: TRBJ1-3
d_gene: NA
v_gene: TRBV6-6
abundance: NA
CDR3nt: TGTGCCAGCAGTTACTCGAGCGGGTTAGGTAGAAACACCATATATTTT
CDR3aa: CASSYSSGLGRNTIYF

j_gene: TRBJ1-4
d_gene: NA
v_gene: TRBV4-3
abundance: NA
CDR3nt: TGCGCCAGCAGCCAAGATCGGCGTTTCGGACAGCTGCTAGCAACTAATGAAAAACTGTTTTTT
CDR3aa: CASSQDRRFGQLLATNEKLFF

j_gene: TRBJ2-1
d_gene: NA
v_gene: TRBV18
abundance: NA
CDR3nt: TGTGCCAGCTCACTTAGGGAGGTTGAGCAGTTCTTC
CDR3aa: CASSLREVEQFF

j_gene: TRBJ2-3
d_gene: NA
v_gene: TRBV6-2/TRBV6-3
abundance: NA
CDR3nt: TGTGCCAGCAGTTACCGTCGGAGTGGGGTCGGGGGAGATACGCAGTATTTT
CDR3aa: CASSYRRSGVGGDTQYF

j_gene: TRBJ1-2
d_gene: NA
v_gene: TRBV29-1
abundance: NA
CDR3nt: TGCAGCGTACCGGGAAAGGGCGCGATAGCCAGGGGCTACACCTTC
CDR3aa: CSVPGKGAIARGYTF

j_gene: TRBJ2-5
d_gene: TRBD2
v_gene: TRBV2
abundance: NA
CDR3nt: TGTGCCAGCGCCCCCGCCTTACTAGCGGGGGGGCAAGAGACCCAGTACTTC
CDR3aa: CASAPALLAGGQETQYF

j_gene: TRBJ2-2
d_gene: NA
v_gene: TRBV19
abundance: once
CDR3nt: TGTGCCAGTAGTAATGAGGTCTCCACCGGGGAGCTGTTTTTT
CDR3aa: CASSNEVSTGELFF

j_gene: TRBJ1-4
d_gene: TRBD1
v_gene: TRBV19
abundance: NA
CDR3nt: TGTGCCAGTAGTATCCGACAGGGATTCAGAGATGAAAAACTGTTTTTT
CDR3aa: CASSIRQGFRDEKLFF

j_gene: TRBJ1-6
d_gene: TRBD1
v_gene: TRBV5-1
abundance: once
CDR3nt: TGCGCCAGCAGCTTGCGGACAGGTGGGAATTCACCCCTCCACTTT
CDR3aa: CASSLRTGGNSPLHF

j_gene: TRBJ2-7
d_gene: NA
v_gene: TRBV5-1
abundance: NA
CDR3nt: TGCGCCAGCAGCTTGGACAGCGGGGAGCAGTACTTC
CDR3aa: CASSLDSGEQYF

j_gene: TRBJ1-3
d_gene: TRBD1
v_gene: TRBV6-5
abundance: NA
CDR3nt: TGTGCCAGCAGAGGGACAGGAGTGGGAAACACCATATATTTT
CDR3aa: CASRGTGVGNTIYF

j_gene: TRBJ2-1
d_gene: NA
v_gene: TRBV7-2
abundance: NA
CDR3nt: TGTGCCAGCAGCTCTCTCCGGGGCTCCTACAATGAGCAGTTCTTC
CDR3aa: CASSSLRGSYNEQFF

j_gene: TRBJ1-1
d_gene: TRBD1
v_gene: TRBV3-1/TRBV3-2
abundance: NA
CDR3nt: TGTGCCAGCAGCTTGGCCGGGACAGGGATAACTTTCTTT
CDR3aa: CASSLAGTGITFF

j_gene: TRBJ2-7
d_gene: TRBD1
v_gene: TRBV5-1
abundance: few
CDR3nt: TGCGCCAGCAGCCAGGGACAGGGGAAGCGGGGGTCCTCCTACGAGCAGTACTTC
CDR3aa: CASSQGQGKRGSSYEQYF

j_gene: TRBJ2-3
d_gene: TRBD1
v_gene: TRBV18
abundance: few
CDR3nt: TGTGCCAGCTCACCAGAGGGGGCTGATACGCAGTATTTT
CDR3aa: CASSPEGADTQYF

j_gene: TRBJ1-1
d_gene: NA
v_gene: TRBV11-1
abundance: once
CDR3nt: TGTGCCAGCAGCTTAGTTGGCCAGGTAGCTTTCTTT
CDR3aa: CASSLVGQVAFF

j_gene: TRBJ1-1
d_gene: TRBD1
v_gene: TRBV13
abundance: NA
CDR3nt: TGTGCCAGCAGCCCCTTAAACGGACAGGGAAAGGTTGAAGCTTTCTTT
CDR3aa: CASSPLNGQGKVEAFF